The present entry profiles one TCR beta chain with its context. What it binds is unknown. The data were taken from a study of T cells in tuberculosis. Study-wide background: This South African cohort compared adolescents with or without latent tuberculosis against adults with active tuberculosis.

Study-level points and caveats: Active tuberculosis TCR-alpha repertoires lay closer to GMM-specific TCRs than IGRA-negative controls, suggesting clonal expansion. Using the GMM-specific repertoire gave around 90% accuracy versus about 70% with motifs.

Latent tuberculosis screening used tuberculin skin test and IGRA at entry. Generated by immunoSEQ multiplex PCR, the TCRdb table keeps only in-frame clones and is missing some. In the table there are fewer than 40,000 clones, roughly 96% of which are singletons. V was pared by 4 bases and J by 5 bases, with 11 bases between. This CDR3 spans 13 amino acids. Germline loops: CDR1 KGHSH, CDR2 LQKENI. The origin of this receptor is a donor aged 10-29 years with latent tuberculosis or without tuberculosis infection. V and J are TRBV18 and TRBJ2-5, with D perhaps matching TRBD1 (6 bases). Sequencing was performed on PBMCs. CDR3 amino acids: CASSQGQGETQYF. The CDR3, as DNA: TGTGCCAGCTCACAAGGTCAGGGGGAGACCCAGTACTTC.